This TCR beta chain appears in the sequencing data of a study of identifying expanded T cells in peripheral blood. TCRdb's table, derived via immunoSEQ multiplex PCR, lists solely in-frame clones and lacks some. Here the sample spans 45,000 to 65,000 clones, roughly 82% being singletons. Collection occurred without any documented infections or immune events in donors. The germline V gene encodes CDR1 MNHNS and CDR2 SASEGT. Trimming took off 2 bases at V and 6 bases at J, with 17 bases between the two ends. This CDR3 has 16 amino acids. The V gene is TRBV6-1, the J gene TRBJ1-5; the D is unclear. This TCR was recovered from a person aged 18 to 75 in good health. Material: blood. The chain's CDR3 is CASSETDGGPRQPQHF. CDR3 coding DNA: TGTGCCAGCAGTGAAACCGACGGAGGCCCCCGTCAGCCCCAGCATTTT.